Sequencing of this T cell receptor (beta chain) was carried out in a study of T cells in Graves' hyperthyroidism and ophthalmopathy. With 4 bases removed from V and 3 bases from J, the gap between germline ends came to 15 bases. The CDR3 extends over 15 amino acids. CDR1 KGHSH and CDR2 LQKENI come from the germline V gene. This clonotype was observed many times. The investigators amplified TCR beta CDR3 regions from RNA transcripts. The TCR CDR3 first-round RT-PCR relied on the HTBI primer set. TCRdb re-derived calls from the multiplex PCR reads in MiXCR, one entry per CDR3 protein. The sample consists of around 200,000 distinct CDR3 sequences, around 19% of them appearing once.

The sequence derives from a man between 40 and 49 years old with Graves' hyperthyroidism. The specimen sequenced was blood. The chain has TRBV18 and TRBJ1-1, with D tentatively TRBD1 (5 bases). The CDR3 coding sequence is TGTGCCAGCTCACGGGGTCCGGGGGAGGACACTGAAGCTTTCTTT. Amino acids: CASSRGPGEDTEAFF.